The clone carrying this T cell receptor beta chain was counted a few times. This sample is drawn from a study of cytomegalovirus exposure and HLA in healthy donors. Only in-frame clones appear in the TCRdb table, and some are missing; sequencing was by immunoSEQ multiplex PCR. The sample has 240,000 or so clones, roughly 86% seen once. The V and J ends lost 6 bases and 5 bases respectively, with 11 bases between them. There are 13 residues in the CDR3. CDR1 and CDR2 from the germline V gene are MNHEY and SVGAGI. This receptor was taken from a woman in her thirties in good health and CMV-seropositive. The chain couples TRBV6-5 to TRBJ1-5, with D perhaps matching TRBD1 (5 bases). Sequenced sample: PBMCs. CDR3 amino acids: CASRKGPHQPQHF. DNA of the CDR3: TGTGCCAGCAGAAAGGGGCCCCATCAGCCCCAGCATTTT.